This TCR beta chain was sequenced for a study of cytomegalovirus exposure and HLA in healthy donors (dated by TCRdb to about 2017). For context, the study as a whole: According to an earlier analysis of a few hundred of the donors, some 180 million T cells yielded 95 million to 140 million unique TCR beta sequences and 276 Gb of sequence data. Because of strong linkage in the cohort, roughly five DR-DQ haplotypes were treated as single units for association and clustering. The number of typed donors differed by locus: roughly 629-640 for A, B, C, DRB1 and DQB1; 522 for DQA1; 606 for DPA1; and roughly 470 for DPB1. In a later genetic analysis, genome-wide SNP genotypes for about 65% of the 666 donors were used, and that subset was treated as a discovery cohort. The later analysis used no new phenotypic data to find candidate immune exposures, relying instead on TCR beta sequences and their occurrence across donors. Across approximately 400 genotyped donors of the cohort, an average of approximately 240,000 unique TCR beta nucleotide sequences per donor were sequenced, and approximately 17% of those sequences were non-productive. Donor age, sex, ethnicity and CMV serostatus were compiled alongside the repertoire data. The study was designed to test whether signatures of past pathogen exposure could be identified by cataloging public T cell receptors. To predict cytomegalovirus infection status, the study combined high-throughput TCR immunosequencing, statistical association of individual TCRs with disease status, and machine learning. All discovery cohort repertoires had been generated using a single sequencing platform. An earlier analysis of 587 of the donors used high-throughput TCR beta sequencing to judge whether each TCR beta V gene segment behaved as functional or pseudogenic. An early release that covered about 600 HLA-typed donors contained approximately 320 gigabases of sequencing data and 85 million to 100 million unique TCR sequences. The study used immunosequencing to profile the T cell repertoires of about 670 subjects and linked those repertoires to cytomegalovirus serostatus. Of the roughly 410 genotyped donors, over 80% were placed in the genetic ancestry cluster associated with self-reported Caucasian donors. HLA typing included class I and class II loci at four-digit resolution. In addition to the first cohort of 666 subjects, a separate validation cohort of approximately 110 different subjects was used. In a later analysis, previously published TCR beta repertoires from 666 donors were re-analyzed and high-resolution HLA genotyping was added so that TCR occurrence patterns could be studied. General findings and caveats noted by the study authors: In a later analysis, most CMV-associated TCR beta chains were found to appear HLA-restricted, with HLA associations seemingly driven largely by CMV exposure. The sequencing pipeline was judged likely to have produced a cluster of highly shared sequence variants as a technical artifact. Linkage disequilibrium might explain the correlated functional status among segregating V segments, but an unknown experimental factor could not be ruled out. While some public TCRs were present in many individuals, most TCR sequences turned up only very rarely across donors. According to a later genetic analysis, donors in an Asian-associated ancestry cluster had fewer N-insertions in productive TCRs than the approximately 610-donor mean. A few of the identified cytomegalovirus-associated TCR beta chains were confirmed in vitro to be specific for cytomegalovirus antigens. In a later analysis, 16,951 TCR beta sequences were associated with specific HLA alleles at a false discovery rate of 0.05. According to a later analysis, TCR association rates differed among HLA loci, with DRB1 alleles showing the most associated TCRs and HLA-C alleles showing the fewest. A total of fewer than 200 TCR beta chains were listed by the study as associated with cytomegalovirus. A further reported finding was that TCR beta sequences accurately predicted the HLA-A and HLA-B alleles for most subjects in the first cohort. The classifier was reported to diagnose cytomegalovirus status with high specificity and sensitivity in both the original cohort and the validation cohort. In a later genetic analysis, a missense DCLRE1C variant was associated with V-gene and J-gene trimming of TCR beta chains, and the association was replicated in an independent cohort. According to the authors, the approach could potentially be generalized to other disease states and immunological phenotypes. The presence/absence analyses assumed that sequencing depth was roughly uniform across donors, and that assumption may not be true. When HLA alleles, especially DR and DQ, strongly co-occurred, TCR associations were difficult to assign to individual alleles. The cohort was sequenced for TCR beta chains only, and without alpha or paired-chain data the features that could be detected were limited. In a later analysis, several top co-occurrence clusters were reported to appear linked to parvovirus B19, influenza, CMV and Epstein-Barr virus. Compared with equally common non-associated chains, HLA-associated TCR beta chains in a later analysis were more clonally expanded and had lower generation probabilities. Because HLA typing was missing for some donors at each locus, association tests included only the typed subset. In an earlier analysis of around 600 of the donors, most TCR beta V segments appeared in productive rearrangements about 87% or about 30% of the time, broadly matching IMGT annotations. CMV serostatus was the only immune exposure information available for the cohort. The earlier analysis of around 600 of the donors excluded fewer than 20 rarely observed V segments, including chromosome 9 orphons, because counts were too low.

Library preparation used the immunoSEQ multiplex PCR assay. For the multiplex PCR, a mixture combining 60 forward primers for TCR Vbeta segments and 13 reverse primers for TCR Jbeta segments was used. The CDR3 region of rearranged TCR beta genes was amplified from genomic DNA with a multiplex PCR assay. Amplified TCR beta libraries were sequenced as 87-base-pair reads on the Illumina HiSeq System. The study's processing was this. In a later analysis, approximately 74 million unique TCR beta chains were counted across the roughly 610 repertoires, and roughly 11 million of these chains were shared by at least two donors. Raw reads were error-corrected and collapsed into unique sequences with a nearest-neighbor algorithm that merged closely related sequences to remove PCR and sequencing errors. To assign V, D and J gene segments, CDR3 sequences were aligned to IMGT reference sequences. Each retained sequence needed at least a six-nucleotide match to both a V gene segment and a J gene segment. Rearrangements were called productive when the CDR3 lacked stop codons and stayed in frame with V and J; all others were non-productive. Following IMGT convention, CDR3 was defined as the stretch from the second conserved V-encoded cysteine to the conserved J-encoded phenylalanine. The earlier analysis of some 550 of the donors excluded any sequence lacking an unambiguous match to a single V gene segment. An earlier analysis of 587 of the donors classified V segments as functional when productive rearrangements were above 56.7% and as segregating when the standard deviation between donors was above 5%. A statistical classification framework was developed to diagnose cytomegalovirus status using the catalog of TCR beta chain sequences. In a later analysis, V and J genes were assigned by comparing TCR nucleotide sequences against IMGT/GENE-DB human TR gene sequences. Using the TCRdist pipeline, a later analysis assigned CDR3 sequences along with most-parsimonious VDJ recombination scenarios. In a later analysis, every TCR beta chain was defined by the combination of its CDR3 amino acid sequence and its V-gene family, and reads without a unique V-gene family were dropped. To address suspected cross-contamination and a sequencing artifact, a later analysis removed around 600 highly shared, low-generation-probability nucleotide sequences. For each public chain, a later analysis derived a clonal expansion index from normalized ranks of inferred template counts within each repertoire. A later analysis computed generation probabilities with a VDJ recombination model fitted to out-of-frame rearrangements, and checked the results against IGoR. A later analysis scored TCR-TCR, TCR-HLA and TCR-CMV co-occurrence with hypergeometric tests, applying a repertoire-size bias correction to TCR pairs. False discovery rates were estimated in a later analysis by permuting HLA or CMV assignments 20 times. In a later analysis, co-occurring TCRs were grouped with DBSCAN, and TCRdist sequence similarity was added when clustering was performed within HLA-allele-positive subsets. Repertoires with fewer than 30,000 or more than 120,000 public chains were left out of co-occurrence clustering, as were five repertoires with anomalous nucleotide sharing. This is the immuneACCESS table as TCRdb keeps it, with only in-frame sequences that have V and J called. A part of the clones is gone; compared with another copy, unresolved V genes explain less than half, and the rest is unexplained. D and trimming come from the DNA, and the V and J calls and clone size come from that table. Here the sample has about 130,000 clones; 75% to 85% occur a single time. The top ten constitute almost 3% of the sample.

Note on this clone: It has no known antigen specificity. No base quality values were provided; no much bigger clone lies one nucleotide off.

The cohort consisted of hundreds of healthy bone marrow donors. Cohort members were all nominally healthy when sampled, although unrecorded immune exposures were likely present. The donor was CMV seropositive and belonged to the group of over 250 seropositive cohort members. Every donor gave a peripheral blood sample, and the peripheral blood mononuclear cells from that sample were used for TCR beta sequencing. Genomic DNA was extracted from the blood cell samples with the Qiagen DNeasy Blood Extraction Kit. The sequencing input was PBMCs. This TCR was sampled from a young woman in good health and CMV-seropositive.

The CDR3 region reads CASRRTGGSYEQYF. The nucleotides read TGTGCCAGTAGACGGACAGGGGGCTCCTACGAGCAGTACTTC. The chain joins TRBV19 to TRBJ2-7, with 10 bases matching TRBD1. The CDR1 and CDR2 encoded by the germline V gene (reference sequence) are LNHDA and SQIVND. V is trimmed back by 6 bases and J by 0 bases, and the junction contains 2 bases that no gene match accounts for. The CDR3 measures 14 amino acids from cysteine to phenylalanine. The DNA shown is the 42-base CDR3, in frame from base 1.